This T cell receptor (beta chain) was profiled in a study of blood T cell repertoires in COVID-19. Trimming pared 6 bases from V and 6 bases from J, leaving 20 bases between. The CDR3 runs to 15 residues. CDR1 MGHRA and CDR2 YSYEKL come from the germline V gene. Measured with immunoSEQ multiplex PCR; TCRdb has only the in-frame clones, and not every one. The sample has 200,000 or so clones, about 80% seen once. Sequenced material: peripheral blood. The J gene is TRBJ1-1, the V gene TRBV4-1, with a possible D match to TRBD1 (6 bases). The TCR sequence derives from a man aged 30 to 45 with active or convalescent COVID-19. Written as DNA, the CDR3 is TGCGCCAGCAGAGGGGGGGGACTGACGAGCGCTGAAGCTTTCTTT. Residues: CASRGGGLTSAEAFF.